Below are 7 T cell receptor beta chains sequenced from a single sample in a study of CD8+ T cells in alopecia areata. cDNA serving as the sequencing template came from extracted, reverse transcribed RNA. Method: immunoSEQ multiplex PCR; TCRdb's copy keeps in-frame clones and lacks some. The sample records 65,000 to 90,000 clones, roughly 50% being singletons. The sequencing sample was made of NKG2D-high CD8+ T cells sorted from blood. These receptors were taken from a human donor with alopecia areata.

The chain employs TRBV13 and TRBJ1-1; D is unresolved. Trimming pared 1 base from V and 1 base from J, leaving 7 bases between. Germline values: CDR1 PRHDT, CDR2 FYEKMQ (reference sequence). This CDR3 is built from 14 residues. The CDR3 DNA is TGTGCCAGCAGCTTAGTCCCCTGGAACACTGAAGCTTTCTTT. It is translated as CASSLVPWNTEAFF.

The chain has TRBV10-2 and TRBJ2-7, with 12 bases matching TRBD1. V trimming: 8 bases; J trimming: 9 bases; junction bases outside the gene matches: 2. The CDR3 totals 11 residues. CDR1 WSHSY and CDR2 SAAADI come from the germline V gene. CDR3 bases: TGCGCCAGCGGGACAGGGGGCTTGCAGTACTTC. It encodes CASGTGGLQYF.

In this sample, this clone turned up a few times. At the DNA level, this CDR3 is encoded by other sequences in the same sample as well. The chain recombines TRBV7-9 with TRBJ2-7; unclear D gene. V was shortened by 5 bases and J by 7 bases, with 9 bases between the two germline ends. Looked up from germline, CDR1 is SEHNR and CDR2 is FQNEAQ (reference sequence). CDR3 length equals 11 residues. CDR3 in DNA: TGTGCCAGCAGCACAGCTTGGGAGCAGTACTTC. Encoded protein: CASSTAWEQYF.

The V and J genes are TRBV14 and TRBJ2-1; D possibly matches TRBD1 or TRBD2 (5 bases each). The CDR3 loop spans 16 amino acids. Deletions cut 4 bases from V and 0 bases from J, with 13 bases between. CDR1 and CDR2 (germline): SGHDN, FVKESK. The CDR3 region has the DNA TGTGCCAGCAGCCGTGGGACCTCGCTCTCCTACAATGAGCAGTTCTTC. The encoded protein is CASSRGTSLSYNEQFF.

This clone was counted only a few times. The chain recombines TRBV15 with TRBJ2-1; no clear D gene. With 8 bases removed from V and 0 bases from J, the gap between germline ends came to 5 bases. CDR1 is LNHNV and CDR2 is YYDKDF in the germline V gene (reference sequence). The CDR3 contains 12 residues. CDR3 sequence: CATRSSYNEQFF. Here the CDR3 DNA reads TGTGCCACCCGGAGCTCCTACAATGAGCAGTTCTTC.

The genes are TRBV6-5 and TRBJ1-1; D remains unclear. The CDR3 runs to 16 residues. V lost 0 bases and J lost 4, with 15 bases in between. The germline gives CDR1 MNHEY, CDR2 SVGAGI. The CDR3 DNA reads as TGTGCCAGCAGTTACTCGGGTGAGGGCCGGGGCACTGAAGCTTTCTTT. Residues: CASSYSGEGRGTEAFF.

The chain combines TRBV2 with TRBJ2-7; D tentatively fits TRBD1 or TRBD2 (5 bases each). The V and J ends lost 7 bases and 3 bases respectively, with 16 bases between them. The CDR3 loop spans 14 amino acids. Looked up from germline, CDR1 is SNHLY and CDR2 is FYNNEI. This CDR3 is CASKFRDGSYEQYF. In DNA form, the CDR3 reads TGTGCCAGCAAGTTCCGGGACGGAAGCTACGAGCAGTACTTC.